This TCR beta chain was identified in a study of beta chain features in type 1 diabetes. Study results and caveats: All four CD4+ subsets from Type 1 diabetes patients carried moderately but significantly shorter TCRB CDR3s. VDJ junctions in type 1 diabetes patients carried more deletions and fewer insertions.

Using CD45RO/CCR7/CD25/CD127/CD95/CD27, CD4+ naive, central memory, regulatory and stem cell-like memory cells were sorted. Concerning this clone itself: What it recognizes is unknown.

Every isolated RNA sample was fully reverse transcribed, so sequencing captured expressed TCRB transcripts. It was found that naive, central memory and regulatory T cell samples averaged about 3.4 million reads. The method was immunoSEQ multiplex PCR; TCRdb's version includes in-frame clones alone and lacks a portion of them. The sample has about half a million clones; 10% to 12% are singletons. The germline V and J ends were trimmed by 6 bases and 1 base, with 12 bases remaining between them. This CDR3 has 14 residues. CDR1 is SEHNR and CDR2 is FQNEAQ in the germline V gene (reference sequence). The origin of this receptor is a woman between 18 and 29 years old in good health. The sample taken for sequencing was naive CD4+ T cells from blood. The genes are TRBV7-9 and TRBJ1-1, with D uncertain. CDR3 protein: CASRPWTANTEAFF. As DNA, the CDR3 is TGTGCCAGCAGACCCTGGACGGCGAACACTGAAGCTTTCTTT.